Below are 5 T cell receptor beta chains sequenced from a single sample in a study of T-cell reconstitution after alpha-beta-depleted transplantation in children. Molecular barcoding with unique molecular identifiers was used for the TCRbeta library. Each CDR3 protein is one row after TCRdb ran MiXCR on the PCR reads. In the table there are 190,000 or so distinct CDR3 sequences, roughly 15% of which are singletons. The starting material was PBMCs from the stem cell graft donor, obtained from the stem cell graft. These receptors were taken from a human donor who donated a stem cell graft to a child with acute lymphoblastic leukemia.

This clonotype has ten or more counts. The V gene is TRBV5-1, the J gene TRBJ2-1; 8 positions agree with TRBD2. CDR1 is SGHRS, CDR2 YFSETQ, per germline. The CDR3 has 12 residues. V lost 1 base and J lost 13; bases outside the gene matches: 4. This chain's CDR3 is CASSLIAGSQFF. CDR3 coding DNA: TGCGCCAGCAGCTTGATAGCGGGAAGTCAGTTCTTC.

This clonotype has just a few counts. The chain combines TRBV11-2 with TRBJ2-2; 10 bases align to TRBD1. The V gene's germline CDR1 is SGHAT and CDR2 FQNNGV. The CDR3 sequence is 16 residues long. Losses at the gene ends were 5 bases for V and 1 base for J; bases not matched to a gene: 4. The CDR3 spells CASSPGDRGNTGELFF. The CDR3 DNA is TGTGCCAGCAGCCCGGGGGACAGGGGGAACACCGGGGAGCTGTTTTTT.

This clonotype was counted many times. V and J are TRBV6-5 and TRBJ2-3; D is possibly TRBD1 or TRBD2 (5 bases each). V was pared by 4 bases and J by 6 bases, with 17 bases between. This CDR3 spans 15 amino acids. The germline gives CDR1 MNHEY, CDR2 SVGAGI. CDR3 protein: CASSSTGTNLDTQYF. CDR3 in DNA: TGTGCCAGCAGTTCCACCGGGACGAACTTGGATACGCAGTATTTT.

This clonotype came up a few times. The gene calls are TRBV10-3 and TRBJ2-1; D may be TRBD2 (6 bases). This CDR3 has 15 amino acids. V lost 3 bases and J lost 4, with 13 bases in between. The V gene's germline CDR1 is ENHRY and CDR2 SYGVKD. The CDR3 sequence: CAISERAREYNEQFF. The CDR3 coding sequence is TGTGCCATCAGTGAAAGGGCGCGGGAATACAATGAGCAGTTCTTC.

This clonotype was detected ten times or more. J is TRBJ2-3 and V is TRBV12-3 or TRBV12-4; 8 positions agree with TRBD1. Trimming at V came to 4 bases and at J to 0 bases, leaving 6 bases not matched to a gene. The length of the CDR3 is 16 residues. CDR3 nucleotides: TGTGCCAGCAGTTCGGGACAGGCCACTAGCACAGATACGCAGTATTTT. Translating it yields CASSSGQATSTDTQYF.